Below are 28 T cell receptor beta chains sequenced from a single sample in a study of shared clonotypes between healthy human individuals. Produced via immunoSEQ multiplex PCR; TCRdb's table is partial and in-frame only. The data show roughly 890,000 clones, 85% to 95% seen once. Naivety among CD8 cells was defined by CD45RO negativity and positive CCR7 selection, thereby excluding terminally differentiated effector memory CD45RA+ cells. The sample taken for sequencing was naive CD8+ T cells sorted from blood. These receptors originate from a man younger than 40 in good health.

The J gene is TRBJ2-5, the V gene TRBV4-1; TRBD2 agrees at 7 bases. Germline values: CDR1 MGHRA, CDR2 YSYEKL. There are 13 residues in the CDR3. Losses at the gene ends were 8 bases for V and 5 bases for J; bases not matched to a gene: 8. The CDR3 region has the DNA TGCGCCAGCCGTTCGTTGCGGGAGGAGACCCAGTACTTC. Protein sequence: CASRSLREETQYF.

V is TRBV7-9 and J is TRBJ2-2; D remains unclear. Germline loops: CDR1 SEHNR, CDR2 FQNEAQ (reference sequence). Trimming removed 4 bases at V and 3 bases at J, with 6 bases between. CDR3 length equals 13 residues. In DNA, the CDR3 is TGTGCCAGCAGCTCGCCATACACCGGGGAGCTGTTTTTT. Protein product: CASSSPYTGELFF.

The chain recombines TRBV4-1 with TRBJ2-3; 12 nucleotides align to TRBD1. This CDR3 is built from 16 residues. Germline trimming cut 4 bases from V and 6 bases from J; bases unmatched to any gene: 8. Per the germline V gene, CDR1 is MGHRA and CDR2 is YSYEKL. Written as DNA, the CDR3 is TGCGCCAGCAGCCCCGGACCGGGACAGGGGGCCGATACGCAGTATTTT. Translating it yields CASSPGPGQGADTQYF.

About this clone itself: This specimen includes other DNA sequences encoding the same CDR3. This chain joins TRBV28 and TRBJ2-1; D gene unclear. The CDR3 is 12 residues long. V was cut by 3 bases and J by 5 bases, with 5 bases left in between. Per germline, CDR1 MDHEN and CDR2 SYDVKM. CDR3 in DNA: TGTGCCAGCAGTTTCCGGAACAATGAGCAGTTCTTC. Translated, it gives CASSFRNNEQFF.

The rearrangement links TRBV4-3 to TRBJ2-7; maybe TRBD2 (6 bases). The CDR3 consists of 15 residues. Trimming pared 0 bases from V and 0 bases from J, leaving 9 bases between. Germline V gives CDR1 LGHNA, CDR2 YSLEER. The CDR3 bases are TGCGCCAGCAGCCAAGATCGGGGGAACTCCTACGAGCAGTACTTC. Encoded protein: CASSQDRGNSYEQYF.

This rearrangement joins TRBV6-5 to TRBJ2-5; D gene unclear. With 11 bases removed from V and 1 base from J, the gap between germline ends came to 14 bases. This CDR3 contains 13 residues. Germline CDR1 MNHEY, CDR2 SVGAGI. This chain's CDR3 is CAGLSCFQETQYF. CDR3 sequence (DNA): TGTGCCGGATTAAGCTGTTTCCAAGAGACCCAGTACTTC.

The chain links TRBV9 to TRBJ2-1; no clear D. Germline-derived CDR1 and CDR2 are SGDLS and YYNGEE. V dropped 0 bases and J dropped 6 bases, with 10 bases sitting between them. The CDR3 extends over 14 amino acids. The CDR3 is CASSVAAFSNEQFF. In DNA, the CDR3 is TGTGCCAGCAGCGTAGCGGCGTTTAGCAATGAGCAGTTCTTC.

V gene TRBV28 combines with J gene TRBJ2-7; 7 positions agree with TRBD1. The V gene's germline CDR1 is MDHEN and CDR2 SYDVKM. The CDR3 has 14 residues. Losses at the gene ends were 3 bases for V and 2 bases for J; bases not matched to a gene: 4. The CDR3 loop reads CASSLDRTPYEQYF. CDR3 nucleotide sequence: TGTGCCAGCAGTTTGGACAGGACCCCCTACGAGCAGTACTTC.

The V call is TRBV6-6, the J call TRBJ1-2, with 11 bases lining up with TRBD1. With 5 bases clipped from V and 3 bases from J, the junction kept 5 bases outside the gene matches. Per the germline V gene, CDR1 is MNHNY and CDR2 is SVGAGI (reference sequence). The CDR3 runs 15 residues. CDR3 sequence reads: CASSPGTGGYYGYTF. The CDR3 DNA reads TGTGCCAGCAGTCCCGGGACAGGGGGTTACTATGGCTACACCTTC.

The rearrangement joins TRBV28 to TRBJ2-3, with TRBD1 identical over 7 bases. This CDR3 has 14 amino acids. The germline V gene encodes CDR1 MDHEN and CDR2 SYDVKM. Trimming removed 9 bases from V and 3 bases from J; junction bases left unmatched: 9. The CDR3 coding sequence is TGTGCCAGTAAAACAGACAGGGTTACAGATACGCAGTATTTT. This sequence encodes CASKTDRVTDTQYF.

This chain joins TRBV9 and TRBJ2-1; no reliable D call. Germline V gene data show CDR1 as SGDLS and CDR2 as YYNGEE. The CDR3 extends over 12 amino acids. Deletions cut 2 bases from V and 10 bases from J, with 10 bases between. CDR3 protein: CASSVPRTEQFF. As DNA, the CDR3 is TGTGCCAGCAGCGTTCCTAGAACAGAGCAGTTCTTC. Supplemented by reference TRBV9 and TRBJ2-1, the full variable domain reads DSGVTQTPKHLITATGQRVTLRCSPRSGDLSVYWYQQSLDQGLQFLIQYYNGEERAKGNILERFSAQQFPDLHSELNLSSLELGDSALYFCASSVPRTEQFFGPGTRLTVL.

The chain joins TRBV7-6 to TRBJ2-3, with TRBD1 matching 7 bases. Germline V gene lookup returns CDR1 SGHVS and CDR2 FNYEAQ. This CDR3 region has 17 residues. Unmatched junction bases numbered 11, after V lost 4 bases and J lost 1 base. The CDR3 is CASSSLTGVIGTDTQYF. Written as DNA, the CDR3 is TGTGCCAGCAGCTCTCTAACAGGGGTAATCGGCACAGATACGCAGTATTTT. Filled out from reference TRBV7-6 and TRBJ2-3, the complete variable domain reads GAGVSQSPRYKVTKRGQDVALRCDPISGHVSLYWYRQALGQGPEFLTYFNYEAQQDKSGLPNDRFSAERPEGSISTLTIQRTEQRDSAMYRCASSSLTGVIGTDTQYFGPGTRLTVL.

The chain is built from TRBV30 and TRBJ2-1; 8 bases align to TRBD2. J gave up 10 bases and V 3 bases, and 11 bases lay outside the gene matches. This CDR3 is built from 14 residues. The V gene's germline CDR1 is GTSNPN and CDR2 SVGIG (reference sequence). The CDR3 region is CAWRPGLVGFEQFF. CDR3 coding DNA: TGTGCCTGGAGGCCGGGACTAGTAGGTTTCGAGCAGTTCTTC.

This chain joins TRBV27 and TRBJ2-5; 7 positions agree with TRBD1. Per the germline V gene, CDR1 is MNHEY and CDR2 is SMNVEV (reference sequence). The trim removed 8 bases at V and 3 bases at J, leaving 9 bases unmatched. The CDR3 has 14 residues. CDR3 DNA sequence: TGTGCCAGCCTCCCGACAGGGTTGGAAGAGACCCAGTACTTC. This sequence encodes CASLPTGLEETQYF.

The chain combines TRBV19 with TRBJ1-5, with D tentatively TRBD1 (5 bases). Trimming removed 3 bases from V and 7 bases from J, with 10 bases in between. CDR3 size: 13 residues. CDR1 is LNHDA, CDR2 SQIVND, per germline (reference sequence). CDR3 protein: CASSMQGAQPQHF. The CDR3 DNA is TGTGCCAGTAGTATGCAGGGAGCACAGCCCCAGCATTTT.

The J gene is TRBJ1-1, the V gene TRBV27; D is uncertain. Germline loops: CDR1 MNHEY, CDR2 SMNVEV (reference sequence). This CDR3 has 14 amino acids. V was pared by 5 bases and J by 1 base, with 11 bases between. CDR3 nucleotides: TGTGCCAGCAGTATCAACCGGAGGAACACTGAAGCTTTCTTT. This codes for CASSINRRNTEAFF.

The rearrangement joins TRBV4-1 to TRBJ2-7, with 9 bases lining up with TRBD1. Germline values: CDR1 MGHRA, CDR2 YSYEKL. J lost 1 base, V lost 0 bases, and 4 bases had no gene match. CDR3 size: 16 residues. For the CDR3, the DNA is TGCGCCAGCAGCCAAGAGAGGGACAGGGAGTCCTACGAGCAGTACTTC. Protein product: CASSQERDRESYEQYF.

V and J are TRBV6-5 and TRBJ1-5, with D uncertain. CDR3 length: 13 residues. Germline-derived CDR1 and CDR2 are MNHEY and SVGAGI. V lost 8 bases to trimming and J lost 2 bases, with 10 bases between them. Written as DNA, the CDR3 is TGTGCCAGCGCGCGGGGTGGCAATCAGCCCCAGCATTTT. Its translation is CASARGGNQPQHF.

The chain has TRBV19 and TRBJ1-2, with a tentative D call TRBD1 (6 bases). The CDR3 length is 13 residues. Trimming removed 7 bases from V and 9 bases from J, with 18 bases in between. Germline CDR1 is LNHDA and CDR2 is SQIVND (reference sequence). CDR3 nucleotides: TGTGCCAGTATGGGACAACCTGGCGGGAGCTACACCTTC. Amino acids: CASMGQPGGSYTF.

J is TRBJ2-3 and V is TRBV5-1; TRBD2 agrees at 7 bases. The J segment lost 0 bases and the V segment lost 1 base, leaving 11 bases of the junction unmatched. The CDR3 consists of 18 residues. Germline assignment: CDR1 SGHRS and CDR2 YFSETQ. CDR3 DNA sequence: TGCGCCAGCAGCTTGCTACTAGCGAAGGAGTCTAGCACAGATACGCAGTATTTT. Translated: CASSLLLAKESSTDTQYF.

This chain connects TRBV7-3 to TRBJ2-1, with unresolved D. Trimming pared 6 bases from V and 0 bases from J, leaving 15 bases between. CDR3 length: 16 residues. Germline V gene lookup returns CDR1 SGHTA and CDR2 FQGTGA. The chain's CDR3 is CASSPLMRSSYNEQFF. As DNA, the CDR3 is TGTGCCAGCAGTCCCCTAATGCGGAGCTCCTACAATGAGCAGTTCTTC.

The chain is built from TRBV7-8 and TRBJ2-2, with TRBD2 identical over 11 bases. There are 17 residues in the CDR3. The V segment lost 6 bases and the J segment 6 bases; nucleotides outside the gene matches: 12. Germline CDR1 reads SGHVS; CDR2 reads FQNEAQ. CDR3 in amino acids: CASSTNLSGRAPGELFF. CDR3 DNA: TGTGCCAGCAGTACTAACCTTAGCGGGAGGGCCCCCGGGGAGCTGTTTTTT. Variable domain in full (rest from reference TRBV7-8 and TRBJ2-2): GAGVSQSPRYKVAKRGQDVALRCDPISGHVSLFWYQQALGQGPEFLTYFQNEAQLDKSGLPSDRFFAERPEGSVSTLKIQRTQQEDSAVYLCASSTNLSGRAPGELFFGEGSRLTVL.

Only one count was recorded for this clone. The rearrangement joins TRBV19 to TRBJ2-1, with 9 bases identical to TRBD2. The CDR3 loop spans 17 amino acids. Germline CDR1 is LNHDA and CDR2 is SQIVND (reference sequence). Trimming removed 5 bases from V and 4 bases from J; junction bases left unmatched: 12. CDR3 sequence: CASSPGLARPRYNEQFF. DNA of the CDR3: TGTGCCAGTAGTCCCGGACTAGCGAGACCACGTTACAATGAGCAGTTCTTC.

V is TRBV6-6 and J is TRBJ2-7; 8 positions agree with TRBD1. The CDR3 length is 14 residues. CDR1 is MNHNY and CDR2 is SVGAGI in the germline V gene (reference sequence). Trimming at V came to 6 bases and at J to 2 bases, leaving 6 bases not matched to a gene. CDR3 region: CASSDRGQTYEQYF. The DNA of the CDR3 is TGTGCCAGCAGCGACAGGGGCCAGACCTACGAGCAGTACTTC.

The chain couples TRBV4-1 to TRBJ2-1; TRBD2 is a possible D gene (6 bases). The V end lost 5 bases, the J end lost 0 bases, and 14 bases lay between the germline ends. This CDR3 spans 16 amino acids. Germline values: CDR1 MGHRA, CDR2 YSYEKL. The CDR3 DNA reads TGCGCCAGCAGCTCTCAAGCGGGTAACTCCTACAATGAGCAGTTCTTC. It translates to CASSSQAGNSYNEQFF.

This chain joins TRBV9 and TRBJ2-3; 7 nucleotides line up with TRBD2. CDR3 length equals 15 residues. Unmatched junction bases numbered 7, after V lost 1 base and J lost 5 bases. CDR1 is SGDLS, CDR2 YYNGEE, per germline. The CDR3 protein is CASSVRGSGGDTQYF. The DNA for the CDR3 is TGTGCCAGCAGCGTACGCGGGAGCGGTGGAGATACGCAGTATTTT.

Concerning this clone: This sequence may be a read error, since a much larger clone differs from it by one base. The chain links TRBV29-1 to TRBJ2-1, with TRBD1 matching over 9 bases. Germline values: CDR1 SQVTM, CDR2 ANQGSEA. The CDR3 consists of 15 residues. Trimming took 6 bases from V and 3 from J; bases not matched to a gene: 9. CDR3 DNA sequence: TGCAGCGTCCCAGGGGGACAGGGCGACTACAATGAGCAGTTCTTC. Translating gives CSVPGGQGDYNEQFF.

Points on this clone: The sample carries other DNA sequences with the same CDR3. The rearrangement uses TRBV6-5 and TRBJ2-7; 7 bases agree with TRBD2. Germline V gives CDR1 MNHEY, CDR2 SVGAGI. V trimming: 2 bases; J trimming: 6 bases; junction bases outside the gene matches: 7. The CDR3 contains 14 residues. Written as DNA, the CDR3 is TGTGCCAGCAGTTACGGGACTAACCTCGGCGAGCAGTACTTC. Its protein is CASSYGTNLGEQYF.